These 8 T cell receptor beta chains were all obtained from the same sample, sequenced in a study of shared T cell receptors in the human thymus. The protocol was immunoSEQ multiplex PCR, while the TCRdb copy is restricted to in-frame clones and leaves out a portion. Here the sample spans hundreds of thousands of clones, 85% to 95% being singletons. Material for sequencing was thymocytes. All receptors derive from a human donor.

V usage is TRBV5-4 and J usage is TRBJ1-1; D might be TRBD1 (6 bases). Germline CDR1 reads SGHNT; CDR2 reads YYREEE (reference sequence). The V end lost 5 bases, the J end lost 1 base, and 15 bases lay between the germline ends. The CDR3 has 15 amino acids. The CDR3 sequence: CASRKSGAENTEAFF. The DNA for the CDR3 is TGTGCCAGCAGGAAGTCGGGGGCCGAGAACACTGAAGCTTTCTTT.

This sequence joins TRBV27 and TRBJ2-7; D assignment may be TRBD1 or TRBD2 (6 bases each). The germline V gene has CDR1 MNHEY and CDR2 SMNVEV (reference sequence). This CDR3 has 13 residues. The germline V and J ends were trimmed by 7 bases and 1 base, with 11 bases remaining between them. The CDR3 loop reads CASTTGRSYEQYF. The CDR3 nucleotides are TGTGCCAGCACTACAGGGAGGTCCTACGAGCAGTACTTC.

This clone was seen once. The V and J genes are TRBV19 and TRBJ1-2, with TRBD1 as a possible D gene (6 bases). The CDR3 length is 16 residues. V dropped 2 bases and J dropped 3 bases, with 16 bases sitting between them. CDR1 is LNHDA, CDR2 SQIVND, per germline (reference sequence). Written as DNA, the CDR3 is TGTGCCAGTAGTATATACCACGACAGGTTTTACTATGGCTACACCTTC. It yields the protein CASSIYHDRFYYGYTF. The full variable domain, in which reference TRBV19 and TRBJ1-2 provide the parts outside the CDR3, is DGGITQSPKYLFRKEGQNVTLSCEQNLNHDAMYWYRQDPGQGLRLIYYSQIVNDFQKGDIAEGYSVSREKKESFPLTVTSAQKNPTAFYLCASSIYHDRFYYGYTFGSGTRLTVV.

The chain is built from TRBV18 and TRBJ2-7; D uncertain. CDR3 size: 15 residues. Per the germline V gene, CDR1 is KGHSH and CDR2 is LQKENI. Between the trimmed V and J ends, which lost 8 bases and 0 bases, there was a span of 17 bases. CDR3: CASTGTRKTSYEQYF. DNA for the CDR3: TGTGCCAGCACTGGTACACGAAAAACCTCCTACGAGCAGTACTTC.

This chain uses TRBV7-9 with TRBJ1-2; no clear D. CDR1 and CDR2 (germline): SEHNR, FQNEAQ (reference sequence). There are 15 residues in the CDR3. V was cut by 4 bases and J by 3 bases, with 15 bases left in between. The CDR3 protein is CASSWLLEADYGYTF. The DNA of the CDR3 is TGTGCCAGCAGCTGGCTTCTCGAAGCAGACTATGGCTACACCTTC.

This clone has just one count. This chain connects TRBV7-2 to TRBJ1-5; the D gene is possibly TRBD1 (6 bases). V was clipped by 5 bases and J by 2 bases, with 22 bases between them. Germline CDR1 SGHTA, CDR2 FQGNSA. The CDR3 has 18 amino acids. The CDR3 here is CASSEWGARGLRNQPQHF. The CDR3 nucleotides read TGTGCCAGCAGCGAATGGGGGGCGCGTGGTCTCCGCAATCAGCCCCAGCATTTT.

This chain links TRBV7-6 with TRBJ1-5; D uncertain. The CDR3 has 15 amino acids. The germline gives CDR1 SGHVS, CDR2 FNYEAQ. Trimming pared 0 bases from V and 3 bases from J, leaving 9 bases between. CDR3 nucleotide sequence: TGTGCCAGCAGCTTAGCGAAGGGCCTCAATCAGCCCCAGCATTTT. Translating it yields CASSLAKGLNQPQHF.

The CDR3 DNA reads TGTGCCAGTAGTACCTTAGCGGGACCGAACACCGGGGAGCTGTTTTTT. Protein: CASSTLAGPNTGELFF. J is TRBJ2-2 and V is TRBV19, with 8 bases identical to TRBD2. CDR3 length: 16 residues. Trimming took 4 bases from V and 0 from J; bases not matched to a gene: 4. Looked up from germline, CDR1 is LNHDA and CDR2 is SQIVND (reference sequence).